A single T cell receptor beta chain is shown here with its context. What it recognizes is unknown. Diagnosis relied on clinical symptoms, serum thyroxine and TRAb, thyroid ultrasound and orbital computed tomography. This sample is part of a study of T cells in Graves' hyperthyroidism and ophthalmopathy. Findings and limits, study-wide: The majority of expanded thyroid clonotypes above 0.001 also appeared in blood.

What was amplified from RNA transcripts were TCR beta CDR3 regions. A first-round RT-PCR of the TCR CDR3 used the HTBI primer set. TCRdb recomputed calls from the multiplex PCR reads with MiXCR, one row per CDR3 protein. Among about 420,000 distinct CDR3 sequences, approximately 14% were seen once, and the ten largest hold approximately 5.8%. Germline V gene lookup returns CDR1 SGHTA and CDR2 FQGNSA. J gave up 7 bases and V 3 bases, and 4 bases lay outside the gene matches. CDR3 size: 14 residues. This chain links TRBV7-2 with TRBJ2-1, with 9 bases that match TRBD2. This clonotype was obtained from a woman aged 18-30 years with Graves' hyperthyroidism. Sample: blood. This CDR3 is CASSFSGSRNEQFF. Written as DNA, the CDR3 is TGTGCCAGCAGCTTTAGCGGGAGTCGAAATGAGCAGTTCTTC.